This T cell receptor beta chain is from a study of blood T cell repertoires in COVID-19. Study details: The origin of the acute and convalescent COVID-19 samples was the United States, Italy and Spain.

This CDR3 has 16 amino acids. Germline CDR1 reads SEHNR; CDR2 reads FQNEAQ (reference sequence). V shed 5 bases and J 7 bases; nucleotides not matched to a gene: 10. TCRdb's copy holds only in-frame clones and misses some; the assay was immunoSEQ multiplex PCR. The data hold some 350,000 clones, with about 90% observed a single time. The receptor comes from a woman in her 30s who had recovered from COVID-19. The gene calls are TRBV7-9 and TRBJ2-2; 10 nucleotides line up with TRBD1. The specimen sequenced was PBMCs or T cells enriched from blood (not recorded which). CDR3 residues: CASSQTRTGGVGELFF. The CDR3 DNA reads TGTGCCAGCAGCCAAACCAGGACAGGGGGTGTCGGGGAGCTGTTTTTT.